The clone carrying this T cell receptor (beta chain) has at least ten counts. This sample is drawn from a study of spatial heterogeneity in lung cancer. Time point noted: sample taken at primary tumor resection. Unsorted whole RNA from tumor, nontumor lung or frozen PBMC underwent sequencing. The donors were 72 patients with non-small cell lung cancer that was early-stage and untreated. One entry per CDR3 protein results from TCRdb running MiXCR on the 5' RACE reads. The table includes roughly 15,000 distinct CDR3 sequences, 7.9% detected once. CDR1 and CDR2 from the germline V gene are DFQATT and SNEGSKA (reference sequence). V lost 2 bases to trimming and J lost 3 bases; unmatched junction nucleotides: 1. CDR3 length: 13 residues.

The receptor was derived from a female donor with early-stage non-small cell lung cancer. Sequenced here: PBMCs, sampled at surgery. The rearrangement links TRBV20-1 to TRBJ2-5; 9 bases map to TRBD2. CDR3: CSARLAGKETQYF. Written as DNA, the CDR3 is TGCAGTGCTAGACTAGCGGGGAAAGAGACCCAGTACTTC.